This T cell receptor beta chain emerged from a study of CD8 T cells in ankylosing spondylitis. Preparation of TCR beta libraries was done by quantitative 5'-RACE with molecular barcodes. TCRdb processed the 5' RACE reads anew with MiXCR; each CDR3 protein has one entry. The sample holds fewer than 450,000 distinct CDR3 sequences, roughly a sixth seen once. Study-wide results and caveats: Seemingly characteristic of ankylosing spondylitis blood was a TCR beta motif consisting of about 8 highly homologous variants.

Note on this clonotype: The antigen is not known.

Germline CDR1 is SEHNR and CDR2 is FQNEAQ (reference sequence). Trimming cost V 7 bases and J 8 bases, with 12 bases left between them. The CDR3 length is 12 residues. The material sequenced was blood, either unsorted or a sorted T cell fraction (not recorded which). This sequence originates from a male donor with ankylosing spondylitis. The gene calls are TRBV7-9 and TRBJ2-1; no definite D call. The CDR3 nucleotides are TGTGCCAGCAACGAAATGGTCCATGAGCAGTTCTTC. It translates to CASNEMVHEQFF.